Presented here are 28 T cell receptor beta chains from one specimen sequenced in a study of vaccination and CD4 T cells after COVID-19. Documented treatment: roughly ten-day PBMC culture with coronavirus spike peptide pools or control peptides (ViraFEST assay). The assay that was used to sequence DNA from cultured CD4+ T cells was the Oncomine TCR Beta short-read assay. TCRdb passed the PCR reads through MiXCR, listing each CDR3 protein once. The sample holds 20,000 to 25,000 distinct CDR3 sequences; 67% are singletons and the top ten take around 16%. Antigens for these TCRs are unknown. The material sequenced was CD4+ T cells from blood, cultured in vitro, taken after SARS-CoV-2 vaccination. Receptor source: a human donor who received a COVID-19 vaccine.

The chain combines TRBV27 with TRBJ2-5; D unresolved. The CDR3 length is 13 residues. Trimming removed 0 bases at V and 7 bases at J, with 9 bases between. Germline loops: CDR1 MNHEY, CDR2 SMNVEV (reference sequence). The CDR3 region is CASSLSGYGTQYF. The CDR3 coding sequence is TGTGCCAGCAGTTTATCAGGGTATGGGACCCAGTACTTC.

V usage is TRBV19 and J usage is TRBJ1-5; tentative D call: TRBD1 (5 bases). The germline gives CDR1 LNHDA, CDR2 SQIVND (reference sequence). Between the trimmed V and J ends, which lost 6 bases and 6 bases, there was a span of 21 bases. The CDR3 is 16 residues long. CDR3 amino acids: CASRGGDLARGQPQHF. In DNA, the CDR3 is TGTGCCAGTAGGGGAGGGGACCTAGCTCGAGGTCAGCCCCAGCATTTT. The whole variable domain, remainder taken from reference TRBV19 and TRBJ1-5, is DGGITQSPKYLFRKEGQNVTLSCEQNLNHDAMYWYRQDPGQGLRLIYYSQIVNDFQKGDIAEGYSVSREKKESFPLTVTSAQKNPTAFYLCASRGGDLARGQPQHFGDGTRLSIL.

The rearrangement links TRBV5-1 to TRBJ1-4; D uncertain. Germline values: CDR1 SGHRS, CDR2 YFSETQ. The CDR3 loop spans 14 amino acids. Trimming stripped 0 bases from V and 6 bases from J, with 9 bases between. CDR3 sequence: CASSLDGSDEKLFF. DNA of the CDR3: TGCGCCAGCAGCTTGGACGGATCCGATGAAAAACTGTTTTTT.

This clonotype was seen a few times. V and J are TRBV20-1 and TRBJ1-5; possibly TRBD1 for D (6 bases). Germline loops: CDR1 DFQATT, CDR2 SNEGSKA (reference sequence). Trimming took 3 bases from V and 7 from J, leaving 13 bases between them. This CDR3 comprises 13 residues. CDR3 nucleotide sequence: TGCAGTGCTAGTTTAGGGGGAGACCAGCCCCAGCATTTT. Its protein is CSASLGGDQPQHF.

This clonotype was detected only a few times. The rearrangement joins TRBV10-3 to TRBJ1-2; TRBD1 aligns across 7 bases. This CDR3 is 16 amino acids long. With V trimmed by 0 bases and J by 2 bases, 6 bases remained unmatched. Germline assignment: CDR1 ENHRY and CDR2 SYGVKD. The CDR3 DNA follows: TGTGCCATCAGTGAGTCTAGGACAGGAGAGAACTATGGCTACACCTTC. As protein: CAISESRTGENYGYTF.

CDR3 coding DNA: TGTGCCAGCAGTTTATCCCTACGTGGGATCCGAAACTATGGCTACACCTTC. Translation gives CASSLSLRGIRNYGYTF. The gene calls are TRBV12-3 or TRBV12-4 and TRBJ1-2, with D hard to call. The CDR3 is 17 amino acids. V shed 2 bases and J shed 2 bases, with 18 bases lying between them.

The V gene is TRBV7-9, the J gene TRBJ2-5, with TRBD2 matching 7 bases. Germline V gene data show CDR1 as SEHNR and CDR2 as FQNEAQ (reference sequence). The V gene end was trimmed by 1 base and the J gene end by 2 bases; junction bases not matched to a gene: 10. This CDR3 region has 17 residues. DNA of the CDR3: TGTGCCAGCAGCTTAGGGGGAGCGGGGCGACGGCAAGAGACCCAGTACTTC. Amino acids: CASSLGGAGRRQETQYF.

This clonotype has a handful of counts. V gene TRBV24-1 combines with J gene TRBJ1-4, with D possibly being TRBD1 (5 bases). This CDR3 region has 13 residues. Germline CDR1 and CDR2: KGHDR and SFDVKD. V lost 6 bases and J 4 bases, leaving 8 bases between the germline ends. The CDR3 is CATSSGVNEKLFF. The CDR3 nucleotides read TGTGCCACCAGTTCGGGGGTTAATGAAAAACTGTTTTTT.

The chain recombines TRBV15 with TRBJ2-1, with TRBD2 matching over 12 bases. J was trimmed by 5 bases and V by 5 bases; bases with no gene match: 16. Germline loops: CDR1 LNHNV, CDR2 YYDKDF (reference sequence). CDR3 length equals 19 residues. This CDR3 reads CATSEYRLAGASGNNEQFF. The CDR3 coding sequence is TGTGCCACCAGCGAATATAGACTAGCGGGGGCCTCTGGGAACAATGAGCAGTTCTTC.

The rearrangement links TRBV7-8 to TRBJ1-3; D not certain. Germline V gene sequence: CDR1 SGHVS, CDR2 FQNEAQ. The CDR3 contains 13 residues. Between the trimmed V and J ends, which lost 5 bases and 0 bases, there was a span of 5 bases. The CDR3 is CASSKSSGNTIYF. The DNA for the CDR3 is TGTGCCAGCAGCAAGAGCTCTGGAAACACCATATATTTT.

The chain recombines TRBV18 with TRBJ2-7; D perhaps matches TRBD1 (6 bases). CDR1 is KGHSH and CDR2 is LQKENI in the germline V gene. Trimming removed 3 bases at V and 3 bases at J, with 9 bases between. The CDR3 is 13 amino acids. For the CDR3, the DNA is TGTGCCAGCTCACCGACAGGTGTCTACGAGCAGTACTTC. Its protein product is CASSPTGVYEQYF.

The V gene is TRBV2, the J gene TRBJ1-5; TRBD1 agrees at 9 bases. This CDR3 is built from 15 residues. The trim removed 0 bases at V and 7 bases at J, leaving 4 bases unmatched. Germline lookup yields CDR1 SNHLY and CDR2 FYNNEI. In DNA form, the CDR3 reads TGTGCCAGCAGTGAAGCGGGACAGGGTGGCCAGCCCCAGCATTTT. It codes for CASSEAGQGGQPQHF.

The chain carries TRBV24-1 and TRBJ2-3, with D uncertain. This CDR3 has 13 residues. The ends were cut back, 5 bases at V and 0 bases at J, with 5 bases in the middle. Germline assignment: CDR1 KGHDR and CDR2 SFDVKD. CDR3 sequence (DNA): TGTGCCACCAGTGCCATTAGCACAGATACGCAGTATTTT. Translating it yields CATSAISTDTQYF.

A remark on this clonotype: At one of its ends the junction is not consistent with the germline gene, which may arise from a read error. V usage is TRBV19 and J usage is TRBJ2-2, with D tentatively TRBD1 (7 bases). Germline V gene lookup returns CDR1 LNHDA and CDR2 SQIVND (reference sequence). This CDR3 contains 15 residues. CDR3 region: CANSPGRGATGELFF. DNA of the CDR3: TGTGCCAATAGTCCAGGCAGGGGGGCCACCGGGGAGCTGTTTTTT.

V usage is TRBV7-2 and J usage is TRBJ1-6; 7 bases agree with TRBD1. The CDR3 is 17 amino acids. V lost 2 bases and J lost 6; bases outside the gene matches: 10. Per the germline V gene, CDR1 is SGHTA and CDR2 is FQGNSA. The DNA of the CDR3 is TGTGCCAGCAGCTTATTCCGGGACAGAGACTTTAATTCACCCCTCCACTTT. It yields the protein CASSLFRDRDFNSPLHF.

The chain employs TRBV20-1 and TRBJ2-5; D is uncertain. This CDR3 is built from 13 residues. Per germline, CDR1 DFQATT and CDR2 SNEGSKA (reference sequence). Trimming removed 5 bases from V and 2 bases from J, with 12 bases in between. The CDR3 loop is CSAYLRMQETQYF. The CDR3 coding sequence is TGCAGTGCTTATCTCAGGATGCAAGAGACCCAGTACTTC.

The V call is TRBV19, the J call TRBJ2-7, with D perhaps given as TRBD1 or TRBD2 (5 bases each). Germline V CDR1 and CDR2: LNHDA, SQIVND (reference sequence). The CDR3 consists of 15 residues. V lost 5 bases and J lost 4, with 18 bases in between. CDR3 sequence reads: CASSRSGTFRYEQYF. Written as DNA, the CDR3 is TGTGCCAGTAGTCGATCCGGGACGTTTAGATACGAGCAGTACTTC.

The rearrangement uses TRBV12-3 or TRBV12-4 and TRBJ2-3; 7 nucleotides align to TRBD1. V lost 6 bases and J lost 4; bases outside the gene matches: 4. The CDR3 has 13 amino acids. CDR3 sequence reads: CASRTGTADTQYF. The CDR3 coding sequence is TGTGCCAGCAGAACCGGGACAGCAGATACGCAGTATTTT.

This chain links TRBV20-1 with TRBJ2-3, with D possibly TRBD1 on 6 matching bases. The CDR3 runs to 15 residues. V lost 4 bases to trimming and J lost 0 bases, with 14 bases between them. From germline, CDR1 is DFQATT and CDR2 SNEGSKA (reference sequence). This CDR3 is CSAKADSFSTDTQYF. CDR3 bases: TGCAGTGCTAAAGCGGACAGTTTTAGCACAGATACGCAGTATTTT.

The chain couples TRBV4-2 to TRBJ1-2; D is uncertain. Germline V CDR1 and CDR2: LGHNA, YNFKEQ. Trimming removed 0 bases at V and 4 bases at J, with 6 bases between. The CDR3 loop spans 13 amino acids. This CDR3 is CASSQENSYGYTF. CDR3 bases: TGTGCCAGCAGCCAAGAGAACAGCTATGGCTACACCTTC.

As to this clonotype: Germline is not matched at one junction end, which may reflect a read error. The gene calls are TRBV6-1 and TRBJ2-3, with D uncertain. The CDR3 loop spans 13 amino acids. Germline V CDR1 and CDR2: MNHNS, SASEGT. CDR3 amino acids: CASILTGTDAQYF. The DNA of the CDR3 is TGTGCCAGCATACTAACGGGCACAGATGCGCAGTATTTT.

This clonotype appeared a few times. The rearrangement links TRBV27 to TRBJ1-2; a weak D match, TRBD1 (6 bases). The ends were cut back, 3 bases at V and 4 bases at J, with 15 bases in the middle. In germline, CDR1 is MNHEY, CDR2 SMNVEV (reference sequence). The CDR3 is made up of 15 amino acids. The CDR3, as DNA: TGTGCCAGCAGTTTCTCCAGGGGAGGGACCTATGGCTACACCTTC. Translation: CASSFSRGGTYGYTF.

This chain's CDR3 is CSARGQGAVYEQYF. The CDR3, as DNA: TGCAGTGCTAGGGGACAGGGGGCAGTTTACGAGCAGTACTTC. The rearrangement links TRBV20-1 to TRBJ2-7; TRBD1 matches at 12 bases. The CDR3 sequence is 14 residues long. The V segment lost 3 bases and the J segment 4 bases; nucleotides outside the gene matches: 4. The germline gives CDR1 DFQATT, CDR2 SNEGSKA (reference sequence).

This chain joins TRBV4-2 and TRBJ1-4; D remains unclear. CDR1 and CDR2 (germline): LGHNA, YNFKEQ. Deletions cut 3 bases from V and 4 bases from J, with 12 bases between. The CDR3 length is 15 residues. The CDR3, as DNA: TGTGCCAGCAGCCATGAGACTGAGAGTAATGAAAAACTGTTTTTT. As protein: CASSHETESNEKLFF.

The chain carries TRBV2 and TRBJ1-2, with D unclear. The CDR3 covers 11 residues. Trimming shortened V by 4 bases and J by 2 bases, and 2 bases separated the two germline ends. Per germline, CDR1 SNHLY and CDR2 FYNNEI. For the CDR3, the DNA is TGTGCCAGCAGTGGAAACTATGGCTACACCTTC. Its protein product is CASSGNYGYTF.

This clonotype was recorded once. The chain employs TRBV20-1 and TRBJ2-7, with D uncertain. V gave up 6 bases and J gave up 5 bases, with 8 bases separating them. Germline V lookup: CDR1 DFQATT, CDR2 SNEGSKA (reference sequence). The CDR3 loop spans 10 amino acids. The CDR3 nucleotides are TGCAGTGCCCTCGTCAACGAGCAGTACTTC. It codes for CSALVNEQYF.

In its sample, this clonotype was seen a few times. V and J are TRBV7-9 and TRBJ2-5, with 7 bases aligning to TRBD1. CDR3 length: 15 residues. Trimming removed 6 bases from V and 5 bases from J; junction bases left unmatched: 12. Germline V gene data show CDR1 as SEHNR and CDR2 as FQNEAQ (reference sequence). CDR3 sequence reads: CASSERRGLSETQYF. CDR3 nucleotide sequence: TGTGCCAGCAGTGAAAGAAGGGGGCTCTCGGAGACCCAGTACTTC.

The rearrangement uses TRBV14 and TRBJ2-2; 7 bases are a match to TRBD1. The V gene's germline CDR1 is SGHDN and CDR2 FVKESK. The ends lost 3 bases at V and 7 bases at J; junction bases unmatched: 5. The CDR3 covers 14 residues. The CDR3 region has the DNA TGTGCCAGCAGCCACGGCAGGGGGATCGGGGAGCTGTTTTTT. Translating it yields CASSHGRGIGELFF.